The 13 T cell receptor beta chains in this list originate from one sample, sequenced in a study of low-dose radiotherapy and immunotherapy resistance in tumors. Specified time point: after trial treatment. As for treatment: LDRT plus nivolumab, ipilimumab, low-dose cyclophosphamide and aspirin (RACIN trial). Covering alpha and beta chains, TRAV- and TRBV-specific primers were used for the first-strand cDNA. TCR amplification involved roughly 21 PCR cycles with a constant-region primer and V-primer adapter. Each CDR3 protein is one row after TCRdb ran MiXCR on the reads. The data hold approximately 46,000 distinct CDR3 sequences, with 25% observed a single time. The sample was PBMCs, taken after low-dose radiotherapy plus immunotherapy. These receptor sequences come from a male donor with prostate cancer.

For this clonotype: A far larger clone is one base from this, pointing to a likely read error. This rearrangement joins TRBV15 to TRBJ2-5, with 10 bases fitting TRBD2. CDR3 length: 17 residues. Germline lookup yields CDR1 LNHNV and CDR2 YYDKDF (reference sequence). DNA for the CDR3: TGTGCCAGCAGCCGGCCACTCGGACTAGCGGAACGGGAGACCGAGTACTTC. Translation gives CASSRPLGLAERETEYF.

Many counts were recorded for this clonotype. This chain uses TRBV5-1 with TRBJ2-1; perhaps D is TRBD1 or TRBD2 (5 bases each). V lost 0 bases and J 6 bases, leaving 13 bases between the germline ends. The CDR3 loop spans 15 amino acids. Germline CDR1 reads SGHRS; CDR2 reads YFSETQ. The CDR3 coding sequence is TGCGCCAGCAGCTTGGGGGACGTATTCGCCAATGAGCAGTTCTTC. This sequence encodes CASSLGDVFANEQFF.

The table lists this clonotype with a few counts. The rearrangement uses TRBV11-2 and TRBJ2-3; TRBD2 is a possible D gene (5 bases). The CDR3 extends over 13 amino acids. CDR1 SGHAT and CDR2 FQNNGV come from the germline V gene. V lost 4 bases and J lost 8, with 13 bases in between. CDR3: CASSYLDSGTQYF. The CDR3 nucleotides are TGTGCCAGCAGCTACCTGGACTCGGGTACGCAGTATTTT.

This clonotype was detected many times. The rearrangement links TRBV2 to TRBJ1-1; possibly TRBD1 for D (5 bases). The CDR3 loop spans 14 amino acids. Germline V CDR1 and CDR2: SNHLY, FYNNEI. V was trimmed by 6 bases and J by 1 base, leaving 12 bases between them. The chain's CDR3 is CASSVGTGNTEAFF. DNA of the CDR3: TGTGCCAGCAGCGTAGGGACGGGGAACACTGAAGCTTTCTTT.

The table lists this clonotype with many counts. The rearrangement joins TRBV27 to TRBJ1-5; D call uncertain. There are 12 residues in the CDR3. The germline V gene has CDR1 MNHEY and CDR2 SMNVEV (reference sequence). V was trimmed by 3 bases and J by 4 bases, leaving 4 bases between them. CDR3 amino acids: CASSFNNQPQHF. The DNA for the CDR3 is TGTGCCAGCAGTTTTAATAATCAGCCCCAGCATTTT.

This clonotype was counted between two and nine times. The genes are TRBV15 and TRBJ1-2, with D perhaps matching TRBD1 (5 bases). CDR3 size: 19 residues. V was clipped by 0 bases and J by 0 bases, with 20 bases between them. Germline V gene data show CDR1 as LNHNV and CDR2 as YYDKDF (reference sequence). DNA for the CDR3: TGTGCCACCAGCAGAGACCTAGACAGACTAAGAAGTACTAACTATGGCTACACCTTC. Protein sequence: CATSRDLDRLRSTNYGYTF.

This clonotype came up many times. The chain has TRBV19 and TRBJ2-5; a weak D match, TRBD2 (6 bases). V lost 5 bases, J lost 5 bases, and 15 bases lay in between. The germline V gene has CDR1 LNHDA and CDR2 SQIVND (reference sequence). CDR3 length: 14 amino acids. Here the CDR3 reads CASSQRTAGETQYF. For the CDR3, the DNA is TGTGCCAGTAGTCAGCGGACTGCGGGGGAGACCCAGTACTTC.

This clonotype showed up many times. The chain couples TRBV27 to TRBJ2-7; 9 bases agree with TRBD1. This CDR3 contains 15 residues. Germline CDR1 is MNHEY and CDR2 is SMNVEV (reference sequence). Trimming cost V 5 bases and J 6 bases; bases outside gene matches: 11. The CDR3 here is CASSPLTGQGTEQYF. CDR3 DNA: TGTGCCAGCAGTCCACTTACGGGACAGGGCACCGAGCAGTACTTC.

Ten or more counts support this clonotype. J is TRBJ2-6 and V is TRBV7-9; D gene ambiguous. The germline gives CDR1 SEHNR, CDR2 FQNEAQ (reference sequence). This CDR3 contains 17 residues. V was pared by 2 bases and J by 0 bases, with 11 bases between. As DNA, the CDR3 is TGTGCCAGCAGCTTAAGAGGCGTGGGCTCTGGGGCCAACGTCCTGACTTTC. It codes for CASSLRGVGSGANVLTF.

This chain uses TRBV28 with TRBJ2-3, with D perhaps being TRBD1 or TRBD2 (6 bases each). Trimming pared 3 bases from V and 5 bases from J, leaving 18 bases between. This CDR3 has 16 residues. Germline CDR1 and CDR2: MDHEN and SYDVKM. The CDR3 DNA sequence: TGTGCCAGCAGTTTGTCGGGGTCGGGGGCAGGAGATACGCAGTATTTT. This translates into CASSLSGSGAGDTQYF.

This chain connects TRBV7-6 to TRBJ2-6, with D perhaps being TRBD1 or TRBD2 (5 bases each). This CDR3 has 14 residues. Germline CDR1 is SGHVS and CDR2 is FNYEAQ. With 5 bases removed from V and 2 bases from J, the gap between germline ends came to 7 bases. In DNA, the CDR3 is TGTGCCAGCAGCCCGGGGCCTGGGGCCAACGTCCTGACTTTC. Its translation: CASSPGPGANVLTF.

The genes are TRBV9 and TRBJ2-1, with D perhaps matching TRBD1 or TRBD2 (6 bases each). The CDR3 has 13 residues. Trimming removed 3 bases from V and 9 bases from J, with 13 bases in between. Germline V lookup: CDR1 SGDLS, CDR2 YYNGEE. The CDR3 is CASSEPGAGEQFF. In DNA, the CDR3 is TGTGCCAGCAGCGAGCCGGGGGCCGGTGAGCAGTTCTTC.

This clonotype came up a few times. The chain couples TRBV20-1 to TRBJ2-2; unclear D gene. This CDR3 region has 15 residues. Germline CDR1 reads DFQATT; CDR2 reads SNEGSKA (reference sequence). V dropped 6 bases and J dropped 0 bases, with 14 bases sitting between them. CDR3 region: CSALRTDPNTGELFF. The CDR3 DNA sequence: TGCAGTGCCCTTAGGACCGACCCGAACACCGGGGAGCTGTTTTTT.